A selection of T cell receptor beta chains follows, all from one sample in a study of cytomegalovirus exposure and HLA in healthy donors. Produced via immunoSEQ multiplex PCR; TCRdb's table is partial and in-frame only. The profile covers 75,000 to 80,000 clones, with over 70% appearing a single time and 1.1% taken by the ten largest. The material sequenced was PBMCs. These receptors were obtained from a male donor in good health and CMV-seronegative. Each CDR3 is given with its conserved first and last residue. The D gene is left open where the match is weak. A row's size may be missing; if present it is once, few, many or a size class.

size: NA; J: TRBJ2-7; D: NA; length: 14; V: TRBV7-2; DNA: TGTGCCAGCAGCTCTACAGGGAGCTCCTACGAGCAGTACTTC; CDR3: CASSSTGSSYEQYF
size: NA; J: TRBJ2-1; D: TRBD2; length: 16; V: TRBV5-4; DNA: TGTGCCAGCAGCCCGACTAGCGGGAGGATGGTGGATGAGCAGTTCTTC; CDR3: CASSPTSGRMVDEQFF
size: NA; J: TRBJ2-2; D: TRBD2; length: 16; V: TRBV4-1; DNA: TGCGCCAGCAGCCAAGATGGGGGAGGGTCCACCGGGGAGCTGTTTTTT; CDR3: CASSQDGGGSTGELFF
size: NA; J: TRBJ2-5; D: NA; length: 11; V: TRBV29-1; DNA: TGCAGCGTTGAGACAGGAGAGACCCAGTACTTC; CDR3: CSVETGETQYF
size: NA; J: TRBJ1-2; D: NA; length: 15; V: TRBV6-5; DNA: TGTGCCAGCAGTTACTCGGGAGGGACTAACTATGGCTACATCTTC; CDR3: CASSYSGGTNYGYIF
size: once; J: TRBJ2-3; D: TRBD2; length: 15; V: TRBV10-1; DNA: TGCGCCAGCTTGTACGGACTAGCAATTTCAAATACGCAGTATTTT; CDR3: CASLYGLAISNTQYF
size: once; J: TRBJ1-1; D: NA; length: 15; V: TRBV30; DNA: TGTGCCTGGAGTGTACCGGACAGACTGAACACTGAAGCTTTCTTT; CDR3: CAWSVPDRLNTEAFF
size: NA; J: TRBJ2-5; D: NA; length: 12; V: TRBV7-9; DNA: TGTTCCAGCAGCTTAACCGGAGAGACCCAGTACTTC; CDR3: CSSSLTGETQYF
size: NA; J: TRBJ2-7; D: TRBD1; length: 13; V: TRBV9; DNA: TGTGCCAGCAGCGTAGCGCCAGGGGGCGAGCAGTACTTC; CDR3: CASSVAPGGEQYF
size: NA; J: TRBJ2-2; D: TRBD1; length: 15; V: TRBV7-9; DNA: TGTGCCAGCAGCCAAGACGGGACAGCCACCGGGGAGCTGTTTTTT; CDR3: CASSQDGTATGELFF
size: NA; J: TRBJ1-2; D: NA; length: 11; V: TRBV29-1; DNA: TGCAGCGTTCCTCGAGGTTGGGAGTACACCTTC; CDR3: CSVPRGWEYTF
size: few; J: TRBJ2-5; D: TRBD1; length: 16; V: TRBV4-1; DNA: TGCGCCAGCAGCCAAGGTCAGGGGGCCGTCCAAGAGACCCAGTACTTC; CDR3: CASSQGQGAVQETQYF
size: NA; J: TRBJ2-7; D: TRBD1; length: 15; V: TRBV14; DNA: TGTGCCAGCAGTCTGGGACAGCTTAGTACCTACGAGCAGTACTTC; CDR3: CASSLGQLSTYEQYF
size: NA; J: TRBJ2-5; D: TRBD2; length: 16; V: TRBV19; DNA: TGTGCCAGTAGTAGGGGACTAGCGGGGGGCGAAGAGACCCAGTACTTC; CDR3: CASSRGLAGGEETQYF
size: once; J: TRBJ2-7; D: NA; length: 13; V: TRBV5-5; DNA: TGTGCCAGCAGCTTAACCTACTCCTACGAGCAGTACTTC; CDR3: CASSLTYSYEQYF
size: NA; J: TRBJ1-3; D: NA; length: 16; V: TRBV19; DNA: TGTGCCAGTAGGGCCGGTGGGGCAGCCTATGGAAACACCATATATTTT; CDR3: CASRAGGAAYGNTIYF
size: NA; J: TRBJ1-1; D: NA; length: 15; V: TRBV19; DNA: TGTGCCAGTAGTATAGGGTTTGGAGGGGCAGCTGAAGCTTTCTTT; CDR3: CASSIGFGGAAEAFF
size: NA; J: TRBJ2-7; D: NA; length: 14; V: TRBV19; DNA: TGTGCCAGTAGTAACCCCCGACTTGAAGGCGAGCAGTACTTC; CDR3: CASSNPRLEGEQYF
size: NA; J: TRBJ2-1; D: TRBD2; length: 13; V: TRBV6-4; DNA: TGTGCCAGCAGTGGTCTAGCGGGTGGGGAGCAGTTCTTC; CDR3: CASSGLAGGEQFF